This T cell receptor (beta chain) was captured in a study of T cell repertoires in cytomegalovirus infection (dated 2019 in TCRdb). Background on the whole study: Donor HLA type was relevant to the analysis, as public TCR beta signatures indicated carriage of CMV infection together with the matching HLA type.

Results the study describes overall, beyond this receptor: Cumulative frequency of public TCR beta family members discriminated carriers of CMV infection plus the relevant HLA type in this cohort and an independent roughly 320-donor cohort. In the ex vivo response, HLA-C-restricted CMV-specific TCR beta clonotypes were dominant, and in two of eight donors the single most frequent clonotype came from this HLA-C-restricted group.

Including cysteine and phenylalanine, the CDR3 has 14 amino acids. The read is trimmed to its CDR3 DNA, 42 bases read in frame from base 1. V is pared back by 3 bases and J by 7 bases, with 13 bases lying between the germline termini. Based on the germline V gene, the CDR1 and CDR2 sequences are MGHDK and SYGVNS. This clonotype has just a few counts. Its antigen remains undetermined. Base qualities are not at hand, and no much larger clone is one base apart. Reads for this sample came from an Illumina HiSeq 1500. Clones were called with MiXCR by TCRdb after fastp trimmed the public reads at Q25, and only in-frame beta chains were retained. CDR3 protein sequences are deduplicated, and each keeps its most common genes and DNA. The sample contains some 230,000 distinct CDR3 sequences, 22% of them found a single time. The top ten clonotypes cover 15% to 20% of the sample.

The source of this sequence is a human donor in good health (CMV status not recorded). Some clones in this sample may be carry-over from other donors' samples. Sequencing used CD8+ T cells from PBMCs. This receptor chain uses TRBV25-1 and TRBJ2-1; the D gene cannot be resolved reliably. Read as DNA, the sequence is TGTGCCAGCAGTGACCTCGGACCCGCGAATGAGCAGTTCTTC. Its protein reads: CASSDLGPANEQFF. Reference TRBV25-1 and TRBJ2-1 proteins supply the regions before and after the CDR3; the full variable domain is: EADIYQTPRYLVIGTGKKITLECSQTMGHDKMYWYQQDPGMELHLIHYSYGVNSTEKGDLSSESTVSRIRTEHFPLTLESARPSHTSQYLCASSDLGPANEQFFGPGTRLTVL.